This T cell receptor beta chain was sequenced during a study of cytomegalovirus exposure and HLA in healthy donors listed by TCRdb under 2017. About the study as a whole: According to an earlier analysis of around 600 of the donors, 150 million to 200 million T cells yielded roughly 100 million unique TCR beta sequences and about 300 Gb of sequence data. About 280 gigabases of sequencing data and roughly 81 million unique TCR sequences made up an early release that covered approximately 650 HLA-typed donors. The genetic ancestry cluster associated with self-reported Caucasian donors included 81% of the approximately 400 genotyped donors. The aim of the study was to test whether cataloging public T cell receptors could identify signatures of past pathogen exposure. Using immunosequencing, the study profiled T cell repertoires from about 620 subjects and related those repertoires to cytomegalovirus serostatus. Besides the first cohort of 666 subjects, a separate validation cohort made up of roughly 120 different subjects was used. The study combined high-throughput TCR immunosequencing, statistical association of individual TCRs with disease status, and machine learning to predict cytomegalovirus infection status. In a later analysis, previously published TCR beta repertoires from several hundred donors were re-analyzed and high-resolution HLA genotyping was added so that TCR occurrence patterns could be studied. The later analysis used no new phenotypic data to find candidate immune exposures, relying instead on TCR beta sequences and their occurrence across donors. In an earlier analysis of 500 to 650 of the donors, high-throughput TCR beta sequencing was used to judge whether each TCR beta V gene segment behaved as functional or pseudogenic. Alongside the repertoire data, information on donor age, sex, ethnicity and CMV serostatus was compiled. In a later genetic analysis, genome-wide SNP genotypes for about 55% of the roughly 700 donors were used, and that subset was treated as a discovery cohort. All discovery cohort repertoires had been generated on a single sequencing platform. Both class I and class II loci were covered by HLA typing, at four-digit resolution. The number of typed donors differed by locus: roughly 620-640 for A, B, C, DRB1 and DQB1; 500 to 550 for DQA1; approximately 610 for DPA1; and around 450 for DPB1. Roughly 5 DR-DQ haplotypes were handled as single units for association and clustering, since linkage in the cohort was strong. Among about 400 genotyped donors of the cohort, an average of approximately 240,000 unique TCR beta nucleotide sequences was sequenced per donor, of which 15% to 20% were non-productive.

Points the paper makes about the study in general: A later genetic analysis reported fewer N-insertions in productive TCRs among donors in an Asian-associated ancestry cluster than the roughly 670-donor mean. Assigning TCR associations to individual alleles was difficult when HLA alleles, especially DR and DQ, strongly co-occurred. In an earlier analysis of a few hundred of the donors, most TCR beta V segments were observed in productive rearrangements about 87% or about 30% of the time, broadly matching IMGT annotations. Immune exposure information for the cohort was limited to CMV serostatus. The classifier was reported to diagnose cytomegalovirus status with high specificity and sensitivity in both the original and validation cohorts. The authors suggested that the approach could potentially be extended to other disease states and immunological phenotypes. In a later analysis, several top co-occurrence clusters were reported to appear linked to parvovirus B19, influenza, CMV and Epstein-Barr virus. Roughly uniform sequencing depth across donors was assumed in presence/absence analyses, although this assumption may not hold. Correlated functional status among segregating V segments might reflect linkage disequilibrium, but an unknown experimental factor could not be ruled out. Most TCR sequences were observed very rarely across donors, whereas some public TCRs were present in many individuals. In a later analysis, most CMV-associated TCR beta chains were found to appear HLA-restricted, with HLA associations seemingly driven largely by CMV exposure. In a later analysis, HLA-associated TCR beta chains were found to be more clonally expanded and to have lower generation probabilities than equally common non-associated chains. A later analysis found that TCR association rates varied across HLA loci, with DRB1 alleles showing the most associated TCRs and HLA-C alleles the fewest. Some 16 rarely observed V segments, including chromosome 9 orphons, were excluded from the earlier analysis of almost 600 of the donors because counts were too low. In vitro tests confirmed that three of the cytomegalovirus-associated TCR beta chains recognize cytomegalovirus antigens. A later genetic analysis associated a missense DCLRE1C variant with V-gene and J-gene trimming of TCR beta chains, and an independent cohort replicated the association. The 87-base-pair reads could not distinguish some IMGT-functional V segments, including TRBV6-2 and TRBV6-3, so those segments were excluded. The study listed approximately 160 TCR beta chains as associated with cytomegalovirus. Because some donors lacked HLA typing at each locus, the association tests relied only on the typed subset. In this cohort, only TCR beta chains were sequenced, and detectable features were limited by the absence of alpha or paired-chain data. At a false discovery rate of 0.05, a later analysis linked 16,000 or so TCR beta sequences to specific HLA alleles. A group of highly shared sequence variants was considered likely to be a technical artifact of the sequencing pipeline. A further reported finding was that TCR beta sequences accurately predicted the HLA-A and HLA-B alleles for most subjects in the first cohort.

Of note for this clone: The specificity of this receptor is unknown. No base quality values were provided; no much bigger clone lies one nucleotide off.

The cohort comprised under 700 healthy bone marrow donors. At the time of sampling, all cohort members were nominally healthy, though unrecorded immune exposures were likely present. The donor was CMV seropositive and belonged to the group of more than 250 seropositive cohort members. Each donor provided a peripheral blood sample, and peripheral blood mononuclear cells were used for TCR beta sequencing. Genomic DNA was extracted from the blood cell samples with the Qiagen DNeasy Blood Extraction Kit. Library construction relied on the immunoSEQ multiplex PCR assay. The multiplex PCR relied on a mix of 60 forward primers for TCR Vbeta segments and 13 reverse primers for TCR Jbeta segments. A multiplex PCR assay on genomic DNA amplified the CDR3 region of rearranged TCR beta genes. The amplified TCR beta libraries were sequenced on the Illumina HiSeq System as 87-base-pair reads. Per the source publication's procedure: A later analysis counted some 80 million unique TCR beta chains across the 700 or so repertoires, and some 11 million of these chains were shared by at least two donors. Raw reads were error-corrected and collapsed into unique sequences with a nearest-neighbor algorithm that merged closely related sequences to remove PCR and sequencing errors. CDR3 sequences were aligned to IMGT reference sequences to assign V, D and J gene segments. For a sequence to be retained, a match of at least six nucleotides to both a V gene segment and a J gene segment was required. Rearrangements were classified as productive when the CDR3 lacked stop codons and remained in frame with V and J, and all other rearrangements were classified as non-productive. CDR3 was defined according to IMGT convention as the region running from the second conserved V-encoded cysteine to the conserved J-encoded phenylalanine. Sequences without an unambiguous match to a single V gene segment were excluded from the earlier analysis of about 600 of the donors. An earlier analysis of 587 of the donors classified V segments as functional when productive rearrangements were above 56.7% and as segregating when the standard deviation between donors was above 5%. To diagnose cytomegalovirus status from the catalog of TCR beta chain sequences, a statistical classification framework was built. In a later analysis, TCR nucleotide sequences were compared against IMGT/GENE-DB human TR gene sequences so that V and J genes could be assigned. Using the TCRdist pipeline, a later analysis assigned CDR3 sequences along with most-parsimonious VDJ recombination scenarios. In a later analysis, every TCR beta chain was defined by the combination of its CDR3 amino acid sequence and its V-gene family, and reads without a unique V-gene family were dropped. As a way to deal with suspected cross-contamination and a sequencing artifact, a later analysis dropped approximately 590 nucleotide sequences that were highly shared and had low generation probability. In a later analysis, a clonal expansion index was calculated for each public chain from normalized within-repertoire ranks of inferred template counts. Generation probabilities in a later analysis came from a VDJ recombination model fitted to out-of-frame rearrangements, and those results were checked against IGoR. In a later analysis, hypergeometric tests were used to score TCR-TCR, TCR-HLA and TCR-CMV co-occurrence, with a repertoire-size bias correction applied to TCR pairs. False discovery rates were estimated in a later analysis by permuting HLA or CMV assignments 20 times. A later analysis grouped co-occurring TCRs with DBSCAN, adding TCRdist sequence similarity when clustering within HLA-allele-positive subsets. Repertoires with fewer than 30,000 or more than 120,000 public chains, plus five repertoires with anomalous nucleotide sharing, were excluded from co-occurrence clustering. This immuneACCESS table, as held by TCRdb, lists in-frame sequences with V and J called but not all clones. Of the missing ones, under half trace to an unresolved V gene in checked studies; the others have no known cause. Clone size and V and J calls were adopted from that table, with D and trimming inferred from the DNA. Across this sample there are around 190,000 clones, with around 83% seen only once. Around 1.2% of the sample goes to the ten largest clones.

Taken from cysteine to phenylalanine, the CDR3 has 13 residues. Only the CDR3 DNA stays, 39 bases, in frame from base 1. This TCR derives from a girl under 10 years old in good health and CMV-seropositive. The chain is assembled from TRBV7-5 and TRBJ2-5; the table assigns TRBD1, which was not confirmed against the DNA. TRBV7-5 is given as a pseudogene. The sample taken for sequencing was PBMCs. The CDR3 here reads CARSLHAEETQYF. The DNA reads TGTGCCAGAAGCTTACACGCAGAAGAGACCCAGTACTTC.